Below are 20 T cell receptor beta chains sequenced from a single sample in a study of tumor and adjacent non-tumor tissue in lung cancer. TCRbeta libraries were built with three rounds of nested PCR, modified from ARM-PCR. MiXCR was run by TCRdb on the multiplex PCR reads, yielding one entry per CDR3 protein. Here the sample spans more than 85,000 distinct CDR3 sequences, roughly two thirds being singletons. RNA was extracted from bulk tissue without any cell sorting. Distant lung tissue was collected more than 3 cm away from the tumor edge. The sequenced material came from distant non-tumor lung tissue. The receptors derive from a man in his 60s with non-small cell lung cancer.

This clonotype was observed at least ten times. V gene TRBV29-1 combines with J gene TRBJ2-5; 10 positions agree with TRBD1. The CDR3 is 14 amino acids. After removal of 6 bases from V and 3 bases from J, the junction contained 7 bases not matched to a gene. Germline CDR1 SQVTM, CDR2 ANQGSEA. The CDR3 region has the DNA TGCAGCGTACGGCCGGGACAGGGGAAAGAGACCCAGTACTTC. Its translation: CSVRPGQGKETQYF.

This clonotype was counted many times. The rearrangement uses TRBV6-1 and TRBJ1-6; 8 nucleotides line up with TRBD1. The germline V gene has CDR1 MNHNS and CDR2 SASEGT. V lost 7 bases and J lost 7; bases outside the gene matches: 3. The CDR3 loop spans 13 amino acids. DNA for the CDR3: TGTGCCAGCATCGACAGGGGAAATTCACCCCTCCACTTT. Residues: CASIDRGNSPLHF.

The chain carries TRBV5-1 and TRBJ2-5; D might be TRBD1 or TRBD2, each matching 5 bases. The CDR3 has 14 residues. Per germline, CDR1 SGHRS and CDR2 YFSETQ. Trimming stripped 5 bases from V and 2 bases from J, with 13 bases between. CDR3 DNA: TGCGCCAGCAGGCCTCGGGGCCCACAAGAGACCCAGTACTTC. It yields the protein CASRPRGPQETQYF.

This clonotype appeared many times. V gene TRBV5-6 combines with J gene TRBJ2-7; 7 nucleotides agree with TRBD1. The CDR3 has 16 residues. The V segment lost 4 bases and the J segment 4 bases; nucleotides outside the gene matches: 14. CDR1 is SGHDT, CDR2 YYEEEE, per germline. CDR3 sequence (DNA): TGTGCCAGCAGCACATACTGGCCCGACAGGGCGTACGAGCAGTACTTC. It is translated as CASSTYWPDRAYEQYF.

As for this clonotype: Likely a read error: the CDR3 ends without its conserved phenylalanine or tryptophan. The chain employs TRBV29-1 and TRBJ2-1; D might be TRBD1 (6 bases). Germline V gene lookup returns CDR1 SQVTM and CDR2 ANQGSEA. Trimming took off 6 bases at V and 4 bases at J, with 10 bases between the two ends. The CDR3 totals 12 residues. CDR3 nucleotides: TGCAGCGTCCTTGGACAGTACAATGAGCAGTTCCTC. Translated: CSVLGQYNEQFL.

Details on this clonotype: A much larger clone is a single base away; this may be a read error. The chain joins TRBV20-1 to TRBJ2-3; 7 bases agree with TRBD2. J lost 4 bases, V lost 0 bases, and 7 bases had no gene match. CDR3 size: 15 residues. Germline V gene data show CDR1 as DFQATT and CDR2 as SNEGSKA (reference sequence). The CDR3 reads CSARDSGLGADTQYF. The CDR3 bases are TGCAGTGCTAGAGATAGCGGGTTGGGCGCAGATACGCAGTATTTT.

The chain uses TRBV5-4 and TRBJ2-5; D not resolved. Trimming removed 1 base at V and 4 bases at J, with 8 bases between. Germline CDR1 reads SGHNT; CDR2 reads YYREEE (reference sequence). This CDR3 region has 13 residues. The CDR3 spells CASSLSSLETQYF. For the CDR3, the DNA is TGTGCCAGCAGCTTGAGCAGCCTAGAGACCCAGTACTTC.

Turning to this clonotype: At one of its ends the junction is not consistent with the germline gene, which may arise from a read error. This chain connects TRBV6-1 to TRBJ1-5, with TRBD1 identical over 7 bases. Germline V lookup: CDR1 MNHNS, CDR2 SASEGT. The CDR3 totals 17 residues. This CDR3 reads CASSEATTGYINQPKHF. Written as DNA, the CDR3 is TGTGCCAGCAGTGAAGCCACGACAGGGTATATCAATCAGCCCAAGCATTTT.

As to this clonotype: A read error may produce the germline difference seen at one junction end. The chain is built from TRBV5-1 and TRBJ2-2; D unclear. The CDR3 is 13 amino acids. Germline assignment: CDR1 SGHRS and CDR2 YFSETQ. This chain's CDR3 is CASSLTKTGELFF. The CDR3 DNA reads TGCGCCAGCAGCTTAACGAAAACCGGGGAGCTGTTTTTT.

The V gene is TRBV19, the J gene TRBJ1-1; possibly TRBD1 for D (6 bases). Trimming took 9 bases from V and 0 from J, leaving 8 bases between them. The CDR3 contains 12 residues. Germline V gives CDR1 LNHDA, CDR2 SQIVND (reference sequence). CDR3 bases: TGTGCCAGACAGGGCGTGAACACTGAAGCTTTCTTT. It is translated as CARQGVNTEAFF.

This clonotype was seen once. One junction end does not reproduce the germline sequence, and a read error may be involved. The rearrangement links TRBV10-3 to TRBJ2-1; 8 nucleotides agree with TRBD1. This CDR3 has 14 amino acids. Looked up from germline, CDR1 is ENHRY and CDR2 is SYGVKD. The CDR3 is CATSEQGADDEQFF. The CDR3 DNA reads as TGTGCCACCAGTGAGCAGGGGGCGGACGATGAGCAGTTCTTC.

J is TRBJ1-1 and V is TRBV5-6; maybe TRBD1 (5 bases). V was shortened by 4 bases and J by 4 bases, with 26 bases between the two germline ends. The V gene's germline CDR1 is SGHDT and CDR2 YYEEEE. The CDR3 sequence is 18 residues long. CDR3 sequence: CASSLIREKIAWVTEAFF. The CDR3 nucleotides read TGTGCCAGCAGCCTCATCAGGGAAAAGATTGCATGGGTCACTGAAGCTTTCTTT.

This clonotype was seen more than once but under ten times. It may be a read error: a sequence one base away is much more abundant. The V call is TRBV6-2 or TRBV6-3, the J call TRBJ2-7; no firm D call. CDR1 MNHEY and CDR2 SVGEGT come from the germline V gene. Trimming cost V 4 bases and J 9 bases, with 13 bases left between them. This CDR3 is built from 12 residues. The CDR3 protein is CASSSSRVVQYF. In nucleotides, the CDR3 is TGTGCCAGCAGTTCCTCAAGGGTAGTGCAGTACTTC.

A note on this clonotype: The junction does not match germline at one end; this may be a read error. The rearrangement links TRBV7-8 to TRBJ2-2; unclear D gene. This CDR3 comprises 16 residues. Germline V gives CDR1 SGHVS, CDR2 FQNEAQ. The CDR3, as DNA: TGTGCCAGGAGCTTAGGTCCTGCCGGTAACACCAGGGAGCTGTTTTTT. This sequence encodes CARSLGPAGNTRELFF.

This clonotype was picked up many times. The chain employs TRBV20-1 and TRBJ2-1, with TRBD2 as a possible D gene (5 bases). The CDR3 contains 12 residues. Trimming removed 1 base at V and 7 bases at J, with 8 bases between. Germline CDR1 reads DFQATT; CDR2 reads SNEGSKA (reference sequence). The DNA of the CDR3 is TGCAGTGCTAGAGTTGGGGAGAATGAGCAGTTCTTC. Translation: CSARVGENEQFF.

This chain links TRBV6-6 with TRBJ2-1; D is possibly TRBD1 (5 bases). The V gene's germline CDR1 is MNHNY and CDR2 SVGAGI (reference sequence). The CDR3 has 14 amino acids. CDR3 in amino acids: CISSYLGRYNEQFF. CDR3 bases: TGTATCAGCAGTTACTTGGGGCGGTACAATGAGCAGTTCTTC.

About this clonotype: Compared with germline, one end of the junction differs, possibly owing to a read error. The chain links TRBV6-5 to TRBJ2-1; 10 nucleotides match TRBD2. This CDR3 comprises 15 residues. Germline values: CDR1 MNHEY, CDR2 SVGAGI. The CDR3 spells CACSFLAGVSNEQFF. In DNA form, the CDR3 reads TGTGCCTGCAGTTTTCTAGCGGGGGTTTCCAATGAGCAGTTCTTC.

About this clonotype itself: No conserved phenylalanine or tryptophan is present at the end of the CDR3, so a read error is the likely explanation. The rearrangement joins TRBV12-3 or TRBV12-4 to TRBJ2-2, with a possible D match to TRBD1 (6 bases). Trimming stripped 10 bases from V and 4 bases from J, with 16 bases between. This CDR3 region has 14 residues. The CDR3 DNA reads TGTGCCATCAGAGAGGGGGTTATCACCGGGGAGCTGTTTCTT. This gives the protein CAIREGVITGELFL.

Comment on this clonotype: The conserved phenylalanine or tryptophan normally closing the CDR3 is absent here, so this likely arose from a read error. The chain carries TRBV29-1 and TRBJ1-1; no definite D call. The CDR3 has 14 amino acids. Trimming took off 3 bases at V and 0 bases at J, with 11 bases between the two ends. Germline V gives CDR1 SQVTM, CDR2 ANQGSEA. CDR3 DNA: TGCAGCGTTGAGGAGGAAGTCATGAACACTGAAGCTTTCTCT. Residues: CSVEEEVMNTEAFS.

On this clonotype: Compared with germline, one end of the junction differs, possibly owing to a read error. The chain is built from TRBV20-1 and TRBJ1-5; the match to TRBD1 covers 8 bases. Germline values: CDR1 DFQATT, CDR2 SNEGSKA (reference sequence). This CDR3 region has 17 residues. The CDR3 DNA reads TGCAGTGCTAGGACCCCCGCCAGGGGGCAGAGCAATCAGCCTCAGCATTTT. It encodes CSARTPARGQSNQPQHF.